Following are 32 T cell receptor beta chains from one sample sequenced in a study of T cells in Graves' hyperthyroidism and ophthalmopathy. Template material for amplifying TCR beta CDR3 regions consisted of RNA transcripts. The primer set for the first-round RT-PCR of the TCR CDR3 was HTBI. TCRdb used MiXCR to reprocess the multiplex PCR reads, holding one entry per CDR3 protein. The sample carries around 440,000 distinct CDR3 sequences, about a sixth recorded once. Sequencing was performed on blood. All receptors come from a woman aged 18-29 years with Graves' hyperthyroidism.

This sequence joins TRBV6-6 and TRBJ2-1; 8 bases are shared with TRBD2. CDR3 length equals 16 residues. The germline V gene encodes CDR1 MNHNY and CDR2 SVGAGI (reference sequence). Trimming took 0 bases from V and 4 from J; bases not matched to a gene: 5. The CDR3 is CASSYSAGAGYNEQFF. CDR3 nucleotides: TGTGCCAGCAGTTACTCAGCGGGAGCTGGGTACAATGAGCAGTTCTTC.

This clonotype has a handful of counts. The rearrangement joins TRBV5-1 to TRBJ1-2; TRBD1 matches at 8 bases. The J segment lost 1 base and the V segment lost 1 base, leaving 9 bases of the junction unmatched. Per germline, CDR1 SGHRS and CDR2 YFSETQ. The CDR3 has 17 amino acids. CDR3 in amino acids: CASSLPTGDGGNYGYTF. The CDR3 DNA reads TGCGCCAGCAGCTTGCCGACAGGGGACGGTGGTAACTATGGCTACACCTTC.

This clonotype has only a few counts. The V gene is TRBV6-1, the J gene TRBJ2-1; D remains ambiguous. Per germline, CDR1 MNHNS and CDR2 SASEGT. The CDR3 has 10 amino acids. V gave up 6 bases and J gave up 5 bases, with 2 bases separating them. This CDR3 is CASRDNEQFF. DNA for the CDR3: TGTGCCAGCAGAGACAATGAGCAGTTCTTC.

A few counts support this clonotype. The chain has TRBV5-5 and TRBJ1-1; D is unclear. V lost 0 bases and J 4 bases, leaving 7 bases between the germline ends. The CDR3 length is 13 residues. Germline CDR1 and CDR2: SGHKS and YYEKEE (reference sequence). CDR3 sequence reads: CASSLGRRTEAFF. The CDR3 DNA follows: TGTGCCAGCAGCTTGGGGCGACGCACTGAAGCTTTCTTT.

This clonotype was found many times. The V gene is TRBV3-1, the J gene TRBJ1-2; D is unresolved. Per the germline V gene, CDR1 is LGHDT and CDR2 is YNNKEL (reference sequence). The CDR3 has 13 amino acids. The ends were cut back, 0 bases at V and 8 bases at J, with 10 bases in the middle. CDR3 sequence reads: CASSQEQRSGYTF. For the CDR3, the DNA is TGTGCCAGCAGCCAAGAACAAAGAAGCGGCTACACCTTC.

This clonotype was seen many times. The genes are TRBV29-1 and TRBJ1-4; D gene unclear. Germline V gives CDR1 SQVTM, CDR2 ANQGSEA. This CDR3 is 13 amino acids long. V lost 4 bases, J lost 7 bases, and 13 bases lay in between. DNA for the CDR3: TGCAGCGTTGCCCCCGGGGTTGGTGAAAAACTGTTTTTT. Residues: CSVAPGVGEKLFF. Using reference TRBV29-1 and TRBJ1-4 for the parts outside the CDR3, the full variable domain is SAVISQKPSRDICQRGTSLTIQCQVDSQVTMMFWYRQQPGQSLTLIATANQGSEATYESGFVIDKFPISRPNLTFSTLTVSNMSPEDSSIYLCSVAPGVGEKLFFGSGTQLSVL.

This chain joins TRBV24-1 and TRBJ2-2; 8 nucleotides line up with TRBD1. Germline CDR1 and CDR2: KGHDR and SFDVKD. V trimming: 3 bases; J trimming: 0 bases; junction bases outside the gene matches: 2. The CDR3 covers 16 residues. The CDR3 protein is CATSDRTGTNTGELFF. The CDR3 nucleotides read TGTGCCACCAGTGATCGGACAGGGACGAACACCGGGGAGCTGTTTTTT.

A few counts support this clonotype. The chain employs TRBV12-3 or TRBV12-4 and TRBJ2-7; D unclear. The CDR3 runs 14 residues. V lost 4 bases to trimming and J lost 4 bases, with 14 bases between them. CDR3 nucleotides: TGTGCCAGCAGTTCCCTCGTAGGGTTATACGAGCAGTACTTC. The encoded protein is CASSSLVGLYEQYF.

In this sample, this clonotype turned up a few times. Germline and junction disagree at one end, which may indicate a read error. This chain connects TRBV2 to TRBJ2-7, with D tentatively TRBD1 (5 bases). Germline V gene lookup returns CDR1 SNHLY and CDR2 FYNNEI. This CDR3 region has 14 residues. CDR3 in amino acids: CASGGAGITYEQHF. The CDR3 DNA reads as TGTGCCAGCGGTGGGGCAGGGATTACCTACGAGCAGCACTTC.

At least ten counts were recorded for this clonotype. V gene TRBV7-8 combines with J gene TRBJ1-2; TRBD1 is a possible D gene (5 bases). Germline V gene sequence: CDR1 SGHVS, CDR2 FQNEAQ. The CDR3 length is 13 residues. V was cut by 5 bases and J by 1 base, with 8 bases left in between. The CDR3 coding sequence is TGTGCCAGCAGCATTGACAGTAACTATGGCTACACCTTC. Its translation is CASSIDSNYGYTF.

This clonotype was seen many times. The V call is TRBV27, the J call TRBJ2-5; D is uncertain. CDR1 is MNHEY, CDR2 SMNVEV, per germline (reference sequence). The CDR3 is 13 amino acids. Trimming took 5 bases from V and 5 from J, leaving 12 bases between them. The CDR3 DNA is TGTGCCAGCAGTACCCAAAGCCGGGAGACCCAGTACTTC. It encodes CASSTQSRETQYF.

Only a few counts were recorded for this clonotype. This rearrangement joins TRBV4-2 to TRBJ2-7, with D tentatively TRBD1 (6 bases). V shed 4 bases and J shed 0 bases, with 13 bases lying between them. CDR3 size: 15 residues. Germline CDR1 and CDR2: LGHNA and YNFKEQ. The DNA of the CDR3 is TGTGCCAGCAGCCGCGAGGGGGAGAGCTCCTACGAGCAGTACTTC. Encoded protein: CASSREGESSYEQYF.

Points on this clonotype: Germline is not matched at one junction end, which may reflect a read error. The CDR3 protein is CASSRTSGRKREQCF. DNA for the CDR3: TGTGCCAGCAGCCGGACTAGCGGGAGGAAGCGCGAGCAGTGCTTC. The chain joins TRBV3-1 to TRBJ2-7, with 14 positions matching TRBD2. This CDR3 has 15 amino acids. The germline V gene has CDR1 LGHDT and CDR2 YNNKEL (reference sequence).

V and J are TRBV6-4 and TRBJ2-3, with TRBD2 as a possible D gene (5 bases). This CDR3 has 14 residues. CDR1 and CDR2 (germline): MRHNA, SNTAGT. V shed 5 bases and J shed 4 bases, with 13 bases lying between them. CDR3 sequence reads: CASSKGEGPDTQYF. CDR3 nucleotides: TGTGCCAGCAGTAAGGGAGAGGGCCCAGATACGCAGTATTTT.

This clonotype was observed at least ten times. V is TRBV12-3 or TRBV12-4 and J is TRBJ2-7; 7 bases line up with TRBD1. V was clipped by 5 bases and J by 1 base; unmatched bases: 5. CDR3 length: 14 residues. The CDR3 spells CASSPYRGSYEQYF. CDR3 coding DNA: TGTGCCAGCAGTCCTTACAGGGGATCCTACGAGCAGTACTTC.

Only a few counts were recorded for this clonotype. V gene TRBV3-1 combines with J gene TRBJ2-1; the D is unclear. The CDR3 spans 17 residues. Germline V gives CDR1 LGHDT, CDR2 YNNKEL (reference sequence). With 1 base removed from V and 3 bases from J, the gap between germline ends came to 16 bases. The CDR3 coding sequence is TGTGCCAGCAGCCAAGCCCCACACCGATCCCGCTACAATGAGCAGTTCTTC. Protein: CASSQAPHRSRYNEQFF.

This clonotype occurred many times. V is TRBV5-1 and J is TRBJ2-1; a weak D match, TRBD2 (6 bases). V lost 4 bases and J 8 bases, leaving 16 bases between the germline ends. CDR1 and CDR2 from the germline V gene are SGHRS and YFSETQ. The CDR3 runs 14 residues. As DNA, the CDR3 is TGCGCCAGCAGCCCGACCCTTTCTAGCGATGAGCAGTTCTTC. It specifies CASSPTLSSDEQFF.

On this clonotype itself: A much larger clonotype is one base distant, so this may be a read error. The V call is TRBV6-5, the J call TRBJ2-2; D might be TRBD1 (5 bases). Germline V gene sequence: CDR1 MNHEY, CDR2 SVGAGI. The CDR3 has 14 amino acids. The V end lost 8 bases, the J end lost 4 bases, and 14 bases lay between the germline ends. The CDR3 here is CASGHRQTTGELFF. Written as DNA, the CDR3 is TGTGCCAGCGGTCACCGACAGACCACCGGGGAGCTGTTTTTT.

This clonotype was seen more than once but under ten times. The V and J genes are TRBV5-1 and TRBJ1-1; D unresolved. Trimming removed 7 bases from V and 6 bases from J, with 19 bases in between. Germline V gives CDR1 SGHRS, CDR2 YFSETQ. This CDR3 region has 14 residues. The CDR3 DNA reads TGCGCCAGCTCACTTAATGCGAGAGGACCTGAAGCTTTCTTT. Translating gives CASSLNARGPEAFF.

This clonotype appeared many times. The J gene is TRBJ1-5, the V gene TRBV10-2; no clear D. The germline CDR1 and CDR2 sequences are WSHSY and SAAADI. V was clipped by 4 bases and J by 6 bases, with 13 bases between them. This CDR3 has 14 residues. CDR3 loop: CASSGSGFGQPQHF. CDR3 nucleotides: TGCGCCAGCAGTGGATCGGGGTTCGGTCAGCCCCAGCATTTT.

The chain combines TRBV6-2 or TRBV6-3 with TRBJ2-1; a possible D gene is TRBD2 (7 bases). The CDR3 covers 14 residues. Germline CDR1 reads MNHEY; CDR2 reads SVGEGT. Trimming removed 6 bases from V and 6 bases from J, with 15 bases in between. This chain's CDR3 is CASRGGGSSNEQFF. The DNA of the CDR3 is TGTGCCAGCAGAGGGGGGGGTAGTTCCAATGAGCAGTTCTTC.

The chain recombines TRBV7-2 with TRBJ1-5; D remains ambiguous. Trimming stripped 3 bases from V and 1 base from J, with 10 bases between. This CDR3 spans 15 amino acids. The germline gives CDR1 SGHTA, CDR2 FQGNSA. The CDR3 coding sequence is TGTGCCAGCAGCTTTTACTTGAGCAGCAATCAGCCCCAGCATTTT. This encodes CASSFYLSSNQPQHF.

A few counts support this clonotype. The V gene is TRBV13, the J gene TRBJ2-1, with TRBD1 as a possible D gene (7 bases). The V gene lost 6 bases and the J gene lost 4 bases, with 13 bases spanning the gap. The CDR3 consists of 14 residues. From germline, CDR1 is PRHDT and CDR2 FYEKMQ (reference sequence). In nucleotides, the CDR3 is TGTGCCAGCAGGGTGACAGGGACTTACAATGAGCAGTTCTTC. Translation: CASRVTGTYNEQFF.

The sample holds many counts of this clonotype. The gene calls are TRBV7-2 and TRBJ2-1; weak D call: TRBD2 (5 bases). The CDR3 extends over 15 amino acids. Deletions cut 4 bases from V and 0 bases from J, with 10 bases between. Per the germline V gene, CDR1 is SGHTA and CDR2 is FQGNSA. In DNA, the CDR3 is TGTGCCAGCAGCTCCGGTGGGAGCTCCTACAATGAGCAGTTCTTC. It yields the protein CASSSGGSSYNEQFF.

The rearrangement links TRBV5-1 to TRBJ2-1, with TRBD2 identical over 14 bases. The CDR3 contains 18 residues. V trimming: 3 bases; J trimming: 6 bases; junction bases outside the gene matches: 11. Germline V lookup: CDR1 SGHRS, CDR2 YFSETQ. The CDR3: CASSSTTGTSGRINEQFF. The CDR3, as DNA: TGCGCCAGCAGCTCAACAACCGGGACTAGCGGGAGAATCAATGAGCAGTTCTTC.

This clonotype was seen more than once but under ten times. This chain links TRBV29-1 with TRBJ2-3, with unresolved D. V lost 7 bases to trimming and J lost 10 bases, with 9 bases between them. Germline CDR1 and CDR2: SQVTM and ANQGSEA. CDR3 length equals 9 residues. CDR3 sequence: CSGGTAQYF. CDR3 sequence (DNA): TGCAGCGGAGGTACGGCGCAGTATTTT.

The V call is TRBV19, the J call TRBJ1-1; D is uncertain. Trimming took 5 bases from V and 1 from J, leaving 8 bases between them. The CDR3 is 13 residues long. Germline V gene sequence: CDR1 LNHDA, CDR2 SQIVND (reference sequence). The CDR3: CASSRAPNTEAFF. The DNA of the CDR3 is TGTGCCAGTAGTCGAGCACCGAACACTGAAGCTTTCTTT.

The sample holds many counts of this clonotype. The DNA for the CDR3 is TGTGCCAGCCGCATAACAGGGAGGCAAGAGACCCAGTACTTC. It is translated as CASRITGRQETQYF. The chain carries TRBV7-9 and TRBJ2-5; D may correspond to TRBD1 or TRBD2 (6 bases each). The CDR3 consists of 14 residues. The V and J ends lost 8 bases and 2 bases respectively, with 15 bases between them. Germline V gene lookup returns CDR1 SEHNR and CDR2 FQNEAQ (reference sequence).

This clonotype was observed at least ten times. This rearrangement joins TRBV7-2 to TRBJ2-2, with D uncertain. V lost 6 bases and J lost 3, with 5 bases in between. The CDR3 runs to 12 residues. Germline loops: CDR1 SGHTA, CDR2 FQGNSA. The CDR3, as DNA: TGTGCCAGCAGTCCTTACACCGGGGAGCTGTTTTTT. This encodes CASSPYTGELFF.

There are many counts of this clonotype. The gene calls are TRBV11-2 and TRBJ2-7; D not resolved. With 1 base removed from V and 7 bases from J, the gap between germline ends came to 8 bases. The CDR3 is made up of 12 amino acids. Germline V gene lookup returns CDR1 SGHAT and CDR2 FQNNGV. CDR3 in DNA: TGTGCCAGCAGCTTAGGTAGCTGGGAGCAGTACTTC. Protein product: CASSLGSWEQYF.

This clonotype occurred many times. The V and J genes are TRBV7-2 and TRBJ1-1; a weak D match, TRBD1 (5 bases). Trimming stripped 4 bases from V and 4 bases from J, with 16 bases between. Germline V gene lookup returns CDR1 SGHTA and CDR2 FQGNSA. The CDR3 consists of 15 residues. For the CDR3, the DNA is TGTGCCAGCAGCTCAACGGGACGGCGGACCACTGAAGCTTTCTTT. Amino acids: CASSSTGRRTTEAFF.

This clonotype was found many times. V and J are TRBV7-9 and TRBJ2-7; a possible D gene is TRBD2 (6 bases). The CDR3 consists of 15 residues. Germline V gene lookup returns CDR1 SEHNR and CDR2 FQNEAQ (reference sequence). V lost 2 bases and J lost 0, with 11 bases in between. CDR3 region: CASSLSGLSSYEQYF. CDR3 in DNA: TGTGCCAGCAGCTTAAGCGGGCTGAGCTCCTACGAGCAGTACTTC.